The clone carrying this T cell receptor (beta chain) appeared a few times. This entry is derived from a study of cytotoxic CD8 clonotypes in ibrutinib-treated CLL. Overall study context: A median roughly twelve months of treatment, range 6 to 36, preceded the collection of response samples.

The germline gives CDR1 MNHNY, CDR2 SVGAGI (reference sequence). After removal of 7 bases from V and 5 bases from J, the junction contained 11 bases not matched to a gene. This CDR3 has 16 residues. Method: immunoSEQ multiplex PCR; TCRdb's copy keeps in-frame clones and lacks some. Among about 140,000 clones listed, about 80% were seen once. The gene calls are TRBV6-6 and TRBJ2-2; 9 positions match TRBD1. The material sequenced was PBMCs, taken after 12 months of ibrutinib treatment. This receptor was obtained from a human donor with chronic lymphocytic leukemia. CDR3 bases: TGTGCCAGCAAAAGACAAGGGACAGGGAATACCGGGGAGCTGTTTTTT. Its translation is CASKRQGTGNTGELFF.